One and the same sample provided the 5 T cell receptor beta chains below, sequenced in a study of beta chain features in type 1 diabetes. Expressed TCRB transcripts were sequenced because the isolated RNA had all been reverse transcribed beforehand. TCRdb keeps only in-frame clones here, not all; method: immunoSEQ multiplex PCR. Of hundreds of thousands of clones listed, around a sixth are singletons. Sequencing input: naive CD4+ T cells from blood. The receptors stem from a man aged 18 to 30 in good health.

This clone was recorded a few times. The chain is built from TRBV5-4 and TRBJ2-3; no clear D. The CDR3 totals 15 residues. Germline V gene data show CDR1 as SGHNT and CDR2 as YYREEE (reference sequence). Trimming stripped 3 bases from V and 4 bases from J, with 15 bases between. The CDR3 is CASSSPFGSSDTQYF. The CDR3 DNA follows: TGTGCCAGCAGCTCCCCCTTTGGTAGCTCAGATACGCAGTATTTT.

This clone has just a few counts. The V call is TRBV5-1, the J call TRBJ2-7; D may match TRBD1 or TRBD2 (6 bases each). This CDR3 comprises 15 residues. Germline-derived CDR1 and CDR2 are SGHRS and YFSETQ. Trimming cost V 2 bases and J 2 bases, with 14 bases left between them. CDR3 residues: CASSLGQPGAYEQYF. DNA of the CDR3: TGCGCCAGCAGCTTAGGACAGCCGGGAGCCTACGAGCAGTACTTC.

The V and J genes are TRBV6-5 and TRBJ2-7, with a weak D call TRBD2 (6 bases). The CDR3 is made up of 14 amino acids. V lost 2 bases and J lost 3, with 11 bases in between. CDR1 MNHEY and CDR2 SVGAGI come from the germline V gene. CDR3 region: CASSYRDSFYEQYF. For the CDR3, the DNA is TGTGCCAGCAGTTACCGGGACTCCTTCTACGAGCAGTACTTC.

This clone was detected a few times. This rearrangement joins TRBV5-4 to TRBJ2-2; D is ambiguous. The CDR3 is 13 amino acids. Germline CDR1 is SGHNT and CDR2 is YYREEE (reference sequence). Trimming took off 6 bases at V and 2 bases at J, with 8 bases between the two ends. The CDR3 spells CASNAVNTGELFF. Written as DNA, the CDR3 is TGTGCCAGCAACGCCGTTAACACCGGGGAGCTGTTTTTT.

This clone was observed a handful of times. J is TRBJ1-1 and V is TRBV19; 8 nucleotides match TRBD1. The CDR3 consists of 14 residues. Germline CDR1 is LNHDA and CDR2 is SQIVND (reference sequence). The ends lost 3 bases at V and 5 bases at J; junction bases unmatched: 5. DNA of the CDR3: TGTGCCAGTAGTATTGACAGGGGAAGGACTGAAGCTTTCTTT. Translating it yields CASSIDRGRTEAFF. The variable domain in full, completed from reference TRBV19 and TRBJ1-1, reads DGGITQSPKYLFRKEGQNVTLSCEQNLNHDAMYWYRQDPGQGLRLIYYSQIVNDFQKGDIAEGYSVSREKKESFPLTVTSAQKNPTAFYLCASSIDRGRTEAFFGQGTRLTVV.